This T cell receptor (beta chain) was captured by sequencing in a study of T-cell reconstitution after alpha-beta-depleted transplantation in children. This clonotype was counted only a few times. Preparation of the TCRbeta library was carried out with unique molecular identifiers. A single record per CDR3 protein comes from TCRdb applying MiXCR to the PCR reads. The data contain 200,000 to 250,000 distinct CDR3 sequences, around 9.6% of them singletons. In germline, CDR1 is SEHNR, CDR2 FQNEAQ (reference sequence). CDR3 length: 14 amino acids. V shed 8 bases and J 4 bases; nucleotides not matched to a gene: 10.

The sequencing here drew on PBMCs from the stem cell graft donor, taken from the stem cell graft. The clonotype originates from a human donor who donated a stem cell graft to a child with acute lymphoblastic leukemia. This chain links TRBV7-9 with TRBJ1-2; TRBD1 matches at 7 bases. CDR3 protein: CASGETGPGYGYTF. DNA for the CDR3: TGTGCCAGCGGAGAGACAGGGCCAGGCTATGGCTACACCTTC.